This TCR beta chain was sequenced in a study of CD8+CD57+ T cells in acquired aplastic anemia. Whoever was chosen for sequencing had shown CD8+CD57+ cell expansion by flow cytometry. This clonotype was found many times. Using genomic DNA as the template, TCR beta VDJ and CDR3 profiling was carried out. TCRdb re-called the reads through MiXCR, storing one row per CDR3 protein. Among a few hundred thousand distinct CDR3 sequences listed, around 30% were seen once. Germline CDR1 SQVTM, CDR2 ANQGSEA. Trimming pared 1 base from V and 2 bases from J, leaving 14 bases between. The CDR3 totals 15 residues. This chain connects TRBV29-1 to TRBJ1-1; D gene ambiguous. This TCR was sampled from a human donor with aplastic anemia. The sample consisted of sorted CD4+, CD8+, or CD8+CD57+ T cells (not recorded which) from PBMCs. DNA for the CDR3: TGCAGCGTTGAAGTTGGCGGGATGGGAAACACTGAAGCTTTCTTT. Translated: CSVEVGGMGNTEAFF.